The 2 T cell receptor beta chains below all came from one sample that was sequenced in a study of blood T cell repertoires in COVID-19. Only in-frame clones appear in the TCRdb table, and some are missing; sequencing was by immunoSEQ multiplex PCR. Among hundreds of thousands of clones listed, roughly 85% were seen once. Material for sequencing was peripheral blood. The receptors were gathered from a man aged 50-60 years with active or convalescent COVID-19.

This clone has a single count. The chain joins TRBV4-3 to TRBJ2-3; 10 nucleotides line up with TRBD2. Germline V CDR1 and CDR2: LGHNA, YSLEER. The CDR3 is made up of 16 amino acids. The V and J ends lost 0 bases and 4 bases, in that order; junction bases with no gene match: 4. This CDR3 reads CASSQDQAGGADTQYF. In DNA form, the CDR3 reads TGCGCCAGCAGCCAAGATCAAGCGGGAGGGGCAGATACGCAGTATTTT.

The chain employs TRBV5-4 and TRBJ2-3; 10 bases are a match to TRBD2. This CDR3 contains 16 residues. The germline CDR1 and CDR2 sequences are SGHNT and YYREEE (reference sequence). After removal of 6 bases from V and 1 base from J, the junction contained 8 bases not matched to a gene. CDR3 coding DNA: TGTGCCAGCACCCGGAGGCTAGCGGGAGGCACAGATACGCAGTATTTT. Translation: CASTRRLAGGTDTQYF.